This is a list of T cell receptor beta chains from one sample in a study of T-cell reconstitution after alpha-beta-depleted transplantation in children. TCRdb used MiXCR to reprocess the PCR reads, holding one entry per CDR3 protein. The sample lists roughly 180,000 distinct CDR3 sequences, more than 14% seen once, with around 13% in the top ten. Sequenced here: PBMCs from the stem cell graft donor, sampled from the stem cell graft. The receptors come from a human donor who donated a stem cell graft to a child with acute lymphoblastic leukemia. Both conserved end residues are part of each CDR3. D genes are given only for firm matches. Size tells how often a clone was seen (once, few, many) or the class of an expanded clone, and some rows leave it out.

J gene,V gene,clone size,D gene,CDR3 protein,CDR3 DNA
TRBJ2-3,TRBV5-6,many,TRBD2,CASSGDYGRTDTQYF,TGTGCCAGCAGCGGGGACTATGGGCGCACAGATACGCAGTATTTT
TRBJ2-1,TRBV12-3/TRBV12-4,.,.,CASSFTEQFF,TGTGCCAGCAGTTTTACGGAGCAGTTCTTC
TRBJ1-2,TRBV4-1,few,.,CASSQESKKRKTNYGYTF,TGCGCCAGCAGCCAAGAATCCAAGAAGCGCAAAACTAACTATGGCTACACCTTC
TRBJ1-2,TRBV12-3/TRBV12-4,many,.,CASRGGTDYGYTF,TGTGCCAGCAGGGGAGGGACCGACTATGGCTACACCTTC
TRBJ1-1,TRBV3-1,.,.,CASSQAGAQAEAFF,TGTGCCAGCAGCCAAGCAGGGGCACAAGCTGAAGCTTTCTTT
TRBJ2-2,TRBV5-6,.,.,CASSLLGGNTGELFF,TGTGCCAGCAGCTTGTTAGGGGGGAACACCGGGGAGCTGTTTTTT
TRBJ2-5,TRBV19,.,TRBD2,CASKLPLCNVWTSGRDKETQYF,TGTGCCAGTAAACTGCCCTTATGTAATGTCTGGACTAGCGGGAGGGATAAAGAGACCCAGTACTTC
TRBJ2-7,TRBV7-2,many,TRBD2,CASSPITSDYEQYF,TGTGCCAGCAGCCCGATAACTAGCGACTACGAGCAGTACTTC
TRBJ2-7,TRBV6-2/TRBV6-3,few,.,CASRCYWETCLLPSSYEQYF,TGTGCCAGCAGATGTTATTGGGAGACGTGCCTTTTGCCGAGCTCCTACGAGCAGTACTTC
TRBJ2-5,TRBV29-1,many,.,CSVELETQYF,TGCAGCGTTGAATTAGAGACCCAGTACTTC
TRBJ2-1,TRBV12-3/TRBV12-4,few,TRBD2,CASSSPLPTSGSPNEQFF,TGTGCCAGCAGTTCTCCCCTACCGACTAGCGGGAGTCCCAATGAGCAGTTCTTC
TRBJ2-5,TRBV5-1,many,.,CASSKGQETQYF,TGCGCCAGCAGTAAGGGTCAAGAGACCCAGTACTTC
TRBJ2-1,TRBV11-2,many,TRBD2,CASSFSSGRDNEQFF,TGTGCCAGCAGCTTTTCTAGCGGGAGGGACAATGAGCAGTTCTTC
TRBJ1-2,TRBV28,many,.,CASSLIPGGAAYGYTF,TGTGCCAGCAGTTTGATCCCGGGGGGCGCAGCCTATGGCTACACCTTC
TRBJ1-5,TRBV12-3/TRBV12-4,.,.,CASTTQGLRNQPQHF,TGTGCCAGCACTACCCAGGGGCTAAGGAATCAGCCCCAGCATTTT
TRBJ2-6,TRBV6-1,many,.,CASRRSSGANVLTF,TGTGCCAGCAGACGTAGCTCTGGGGCCAACGTCCTGACTTTC
TRBJ2-1,TRBV20-1,few,TRBD2,CSAQPGLVGGEQFF,TGCAGTGCTCAACCGGGACTAGTCGGAGGTGAGCAGTTCTTC
TRBJ2-3,TRBV20-1,many,.,CSVFARDGSTDTQYF,TGCAGTGTTTTCGCGAGGGACGGAAGCACAGATACGCAGTATTTT
TRBJ2-1,TRBV20-1,many,.,CSASRRASYNEQFF,TGCAGTGCTAGCCGGAGGGCCTCCTACAATGAGCAGTTCTTC
TRBJ1-3,TRBV20-1,many,.,CSASLNSGNTIYF,TGCAGTGCTAGCCTAAACTCTGGAAACACCATATATTTT
TRBJ2-3,TRBV20-1,many,.,CSANRPAITDTQYF,TGCAGTGCTAACCGTCCGGCCATCACAGATACGCAGTATTTT
TRBJ2-1,TRBV7-9,many,TRBD1,CASSVTGESNNEQFF,TGTGCCAGCAGTGTAACAGGGGAGAGCAACAATGAGCAGTTCTTC
TRBJ1-1,TRBV7-2,many,.,CASSLAGLGTEAFF,TGTGCCAGCAGCTTAGCGGGGCTGGGCACTGAAGCTTTCTTT
TRBJ2-3,TRBV7-2,many,TRBD2,CASSSQTSGSFPDTQYF,TGTGCCAGCAGCTCCCAGACTAGCGGGAGTTTCCCAGATACGCAGTATTTT
TRBJ2-6,TRBV5-1,many,.,CASTLRGANVLTF,TGCGCCAGCACCCTACGGGGGGCCAACGTCCTGACTTTC
TRBJ1-4,TRBV7-9,medium-sized,.,CASSPRVGAATNEKLFF,TGTGCCAGCAGCCCCAGGGTGGGGGCAGCTACTAATGAAAAACTGTTTTTT
TRBJ1-3,TRBV5-1,many,.,CASSATGANTIYF,TGCGCCAGCAGCGCGACAGGCGCCAACACCATATATTTT
TRBJ2-3,TRBV2,many,TRBD2,CASNYLAGVGTDTQYF,TGTGCCAGCAACTACCTAGCGGGAGTAGGGACAGATACGCAGTATTTT
TRBJ2-7,TRBV4-2,many,.,CASSVITYFVYLGRPKNEQYF,TGTGCCAGCAGCGTTATTACTTACTTCGTCTATCTGGGACGGCCAAAGAACGAGCAGTACTTC
TRBJ2-2,TRBV19,.,.,CASSIRAVNRVSGELFF,TGTGCCAGTAGTATACGCGCAGTCAACAGGGTATCCGGGGAGCTGTTTTTT
TRBJ1-3,TRBV12-3/TRBV12-4,many,.,CASSSGGNTIYF,TGTGCCAGCAGTTCCGGTGGAAACACCATATATTTT
TRBJ2-7,TRBV6-2/TRBV6-3,.,TRBD2,CASSYRAGGREQYF,TGTGCCAGCAGTTACAGAGCGGGAGGGCGCGAGCAGTACTTC
TRBJ2-7,TRBV6-5,many,.,CASSYAGTAYEQYF,TGTGCCAGCAGTTATGCCGGGACGGCCTACGAGCAGTACTTC
TRBJ1-3,TRBV4-1,.,.,CASSLKTESGNTIYF,TGCGCCAGCAGCCTAAAGACGGAGTCTGGAAACACCATATATTTT
TRBJ2-7,TRBV5-1,many,.,CASSSQGRVYEQYF,TGCGCCAGCAGCTCCCAAGGACGCGTCTACGAGCAGTACTTC
TRBJ2-1,TRBV5-1,many,.,CASSLSGGSYNEQFF,TGCGCCAGCAGCTTGAGTGGGGGCTCCTACAATGAGCAGTTCTTC
TRBJ2-1,TRBV29-1,.,.,CSVGVDSLYNEQFF,TGCAGCGTTGGAGTGGACAGCCTGTACAATGAGCAGTTCTTC
TRBJ2-7,TRBV5-1,many,.,CASSLEDGSWNEQYF,TGCGCCAGCAGCCTAGAGGACGGGTCGTGGAACGAGCAGTACTTC
TRBJ2-7,TRBV29-1,many,.,CSVVGDETTSYEQYF,TGCAGCGTCGTCGGGGATGAAACAACTTCCTACGAGCAGTACTTC
TRBJ1-1,TRBV20-1,many,.,CSARRPNTEAFF,TGCAGTGCTAGGAGACCCAACACTGAAGCTTTCTTT
TRBJ1-2,TRBV2,many,TRBD1,CASTEGGANGYTF,TGTGCCAGCACCGAAGGGGGCGCGAATGGCTACACCTTC
TRBJ1-5,TRBV12-3/TRBV12-4,many,.,CASSSTGDNQPQHF,TGTGCCAGCAGTTCCACAGGAGACAATCAGCCCCAGCATTTT
TRBJ1-1,TRBV25-1,many,.,CASSEEGDTEAFF,TGTGCCAGCAGTGAGGAAGGGGACACTGAAGCTTTCTTT
TRBJ1-5,TRBV12-3/TRBV12-4,few,.,CASSRAWEGQPQHF,TGTGCCAGCAGTCGGGCCTGGGAGGGTCAGCCCCAGCATTTT
TRBJ1-5,TRBV10-3,many,.,CAISVGRDNQPQHF,TGTGCCATCAGTGTCGGGAGGGACAATCAGCCCCAGCATTTT
TRBJ2-7,TRBV29-1,many,.,CSVAKGTPASEQYF,TGCAGCGTTGCAAAGGGGACGCCGGCCTCGGAGCAGTACTTC
TRBJ1-2,TRBV10-3,few,TRBD1,CAISEQQGAGGYTF,TGTGCCATCAGTGAACAACAGGGGGCTGGGGGCTACACCTTC
TRBJ2-3,TRBV7-8,many,.,CASSPTRGTQYF,TGTGCCAGCAGCCCGACGAGGGGTACGCAGTATTTT
TRBJ2-3,TRBV30,once,.,CAWSSSDTQYF,TGTGCCTGGAGCAGCTCAGATACGCAGTATTTT
TRBJ1-5,TRBV20-1,.,.,CSAPSRGRDANQPQHF,TGCAGTGCTCCCTCCCGGGGGAGGGATGCCAATCAGCCCCAGCATTTT
TRBJ2-5,TRBV6-1,many,.,CASSPPTGGRRETQYF,TGTGCCAGCAGTCCCCCGACAGGTGGACGACGGGAGACCCAGTACTTC
TRBJ1-1,TRBV13,few,.,CASSLERVPTEAFF,TGTGCCAGCAGCTTAGAACGGGTACCCACTGAAGCTTTCTTT
TRBJ2-7,TRBV21-1,many,.,CASSQNSGGREQYF,TGTGCCAGCAGCCAGAACTCGGGGGGAAGGGAGCAGTACTTC
TRBJ1-5,TRBV27,many,.,CASSVDVDQPQHF,TGTGCCAGCAGTGTGGATGTTGATCAGCCCCAGCATTTT
TRBJ2-1,TRBV20-1,many,.,CSAQKSRGPNNEQFF,TGCAGTGCCCAAAAATCGCGCGGGCCAAACAATGAGCAGTTCTTC